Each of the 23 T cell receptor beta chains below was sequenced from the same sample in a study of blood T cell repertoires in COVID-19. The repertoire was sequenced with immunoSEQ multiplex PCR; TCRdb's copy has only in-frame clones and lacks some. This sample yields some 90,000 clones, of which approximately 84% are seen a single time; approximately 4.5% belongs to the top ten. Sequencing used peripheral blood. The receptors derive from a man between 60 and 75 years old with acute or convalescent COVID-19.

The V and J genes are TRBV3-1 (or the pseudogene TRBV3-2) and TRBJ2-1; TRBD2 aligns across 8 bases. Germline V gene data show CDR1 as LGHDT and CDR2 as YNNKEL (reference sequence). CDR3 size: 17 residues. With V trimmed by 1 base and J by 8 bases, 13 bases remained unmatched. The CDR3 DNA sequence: TGTGCCAGCAGCCAAGTTTGGCGCAGCGGGGGTGGGTATGAGCAGTTCTTC. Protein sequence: CASSQVWRSGGGYEQFF.

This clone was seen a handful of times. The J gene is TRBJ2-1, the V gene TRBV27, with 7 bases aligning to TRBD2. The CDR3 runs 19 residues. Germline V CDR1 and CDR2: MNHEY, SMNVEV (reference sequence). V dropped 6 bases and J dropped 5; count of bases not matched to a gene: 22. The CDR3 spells CASRVYMGGSNPRDNEQFF. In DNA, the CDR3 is TGTGCCAGCAGGGTCTATATGGGCGGGAGTAACCCCCGAGACAATGAGCAGTTCTTC.

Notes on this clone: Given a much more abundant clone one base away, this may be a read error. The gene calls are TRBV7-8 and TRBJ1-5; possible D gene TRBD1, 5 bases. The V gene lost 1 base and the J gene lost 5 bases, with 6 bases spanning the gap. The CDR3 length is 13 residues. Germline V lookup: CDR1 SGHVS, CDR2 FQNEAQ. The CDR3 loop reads CASSLGRDQPQHF. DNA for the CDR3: TGTGCCAGCAGCTTAGGCAGGGATCAGCCCCAGCATTTT.

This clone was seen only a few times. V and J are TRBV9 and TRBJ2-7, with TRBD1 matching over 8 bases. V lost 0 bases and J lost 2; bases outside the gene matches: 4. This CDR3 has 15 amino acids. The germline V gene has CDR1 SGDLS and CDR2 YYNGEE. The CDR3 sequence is CASSVDPGQAYEQYF. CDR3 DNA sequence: TGTGCCAGCAGCGTAGACCCGGGACAGGCCTACGAGCAGTACTTC.

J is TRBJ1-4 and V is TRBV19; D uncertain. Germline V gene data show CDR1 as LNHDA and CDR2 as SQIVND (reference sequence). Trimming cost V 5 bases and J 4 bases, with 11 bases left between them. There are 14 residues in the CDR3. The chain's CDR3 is CASSWGVSNEKLFF. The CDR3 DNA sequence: TGTGCCAGTAGTTGGGGAGTTAGTAATGAAAAACTGTTTTTT.

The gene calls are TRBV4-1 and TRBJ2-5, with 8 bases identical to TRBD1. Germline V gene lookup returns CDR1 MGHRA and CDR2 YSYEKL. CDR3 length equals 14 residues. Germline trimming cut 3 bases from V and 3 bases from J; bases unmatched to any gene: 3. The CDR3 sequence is CASSHPTGEETQYF. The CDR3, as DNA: TGCGCCAGCAGCCACCCGACAGGGGAAGAGACCCAGTACTTC.

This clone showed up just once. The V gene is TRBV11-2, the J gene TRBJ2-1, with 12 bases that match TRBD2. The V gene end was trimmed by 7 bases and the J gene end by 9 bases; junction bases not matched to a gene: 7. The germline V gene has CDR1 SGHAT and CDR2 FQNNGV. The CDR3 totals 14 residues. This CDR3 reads CASTLMGLAGEQFF. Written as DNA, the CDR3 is TGTGCCAGCACCCTGATGGGACTAGCGGGTGAGCAGTTCTTC.

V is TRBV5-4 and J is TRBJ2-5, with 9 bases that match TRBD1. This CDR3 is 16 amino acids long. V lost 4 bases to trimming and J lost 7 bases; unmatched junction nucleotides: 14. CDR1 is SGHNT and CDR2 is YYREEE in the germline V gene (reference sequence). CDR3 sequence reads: CASSHLSGTGTSTQYF. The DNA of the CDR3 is TGTGCCAGCAGCCACCTCTCCGGGACAGGGACCTCGACCCAGTACTTC.

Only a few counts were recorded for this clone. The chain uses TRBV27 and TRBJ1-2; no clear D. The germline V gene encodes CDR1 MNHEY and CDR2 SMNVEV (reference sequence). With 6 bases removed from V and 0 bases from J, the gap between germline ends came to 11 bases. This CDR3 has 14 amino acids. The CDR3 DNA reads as TGTGCCAGCAGCTACCGACGGGCTAACTATGGCTACACCTTC. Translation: CASSYRRANYGYTF.

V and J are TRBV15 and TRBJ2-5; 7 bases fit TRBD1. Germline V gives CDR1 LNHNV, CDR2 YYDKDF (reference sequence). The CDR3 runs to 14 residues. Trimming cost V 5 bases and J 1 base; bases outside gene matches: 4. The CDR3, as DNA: TGTGCCACCAGCGGATACAGGGGCCAAGAGACCCAGTACTTC. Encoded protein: CATSGYRGQETQYF.

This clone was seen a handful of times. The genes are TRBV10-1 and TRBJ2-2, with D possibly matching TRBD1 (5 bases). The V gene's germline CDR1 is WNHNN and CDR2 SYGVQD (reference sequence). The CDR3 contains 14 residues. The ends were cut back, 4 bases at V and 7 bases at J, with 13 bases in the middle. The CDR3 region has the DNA TGCGCCAGCAGTGGTCAGGGATCTCTCGGGGAGCTGTTTTTT. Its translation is CASSGQGSLGELFF.

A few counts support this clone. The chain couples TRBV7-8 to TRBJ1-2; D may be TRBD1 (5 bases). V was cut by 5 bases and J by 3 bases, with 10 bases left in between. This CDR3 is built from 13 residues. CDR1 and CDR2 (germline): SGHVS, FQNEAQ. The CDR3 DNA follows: TGTGCCAGCAGCCAGGCCAGGGACTATGGCTACACCTTC. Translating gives CASSQARDYGYTF.

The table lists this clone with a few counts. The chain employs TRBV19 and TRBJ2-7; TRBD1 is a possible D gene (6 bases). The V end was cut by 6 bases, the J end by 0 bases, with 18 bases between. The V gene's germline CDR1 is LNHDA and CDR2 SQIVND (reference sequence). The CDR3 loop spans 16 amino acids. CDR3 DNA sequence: TGTGCCAGTAGCCCGGCTGGACAGTTGGGCTCCTACGAGCAGTACTTC. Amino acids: CASSPAGQLGSYEQYF.

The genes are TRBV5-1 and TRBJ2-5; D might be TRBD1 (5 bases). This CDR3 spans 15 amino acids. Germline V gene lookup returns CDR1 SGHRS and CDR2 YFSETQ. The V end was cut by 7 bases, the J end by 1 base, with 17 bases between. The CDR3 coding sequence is TGCGCCAGCTCTATCACCCCAGGGATCCAAGAGACCCAGTACTTC. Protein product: CASSITPGIQETQYF.

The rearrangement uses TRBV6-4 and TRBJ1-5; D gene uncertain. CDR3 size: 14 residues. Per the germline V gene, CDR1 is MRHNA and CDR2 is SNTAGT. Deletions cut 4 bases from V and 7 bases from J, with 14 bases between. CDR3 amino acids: CASSVRCLCQPQHF. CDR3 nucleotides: TGTGCCAGCAGTGTTCGGTGTCTTTGCCAGCCCCAGCATTTT.

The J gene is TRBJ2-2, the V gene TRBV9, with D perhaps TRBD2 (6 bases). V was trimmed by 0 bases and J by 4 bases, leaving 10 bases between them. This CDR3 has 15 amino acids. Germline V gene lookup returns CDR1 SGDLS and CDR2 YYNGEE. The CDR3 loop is CASSVGLGSTGELFF. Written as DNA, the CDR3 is TGTGCCAGCAGCGTAGGACTAGGGTCCACCGGGGAGCTGTTTTTT.

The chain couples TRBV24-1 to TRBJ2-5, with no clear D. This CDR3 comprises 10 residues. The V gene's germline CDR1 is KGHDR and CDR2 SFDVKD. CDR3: CPQKKETQYF. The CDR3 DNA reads TGTCCGCAGAAAAAAGAGACCCAGTACTTC.

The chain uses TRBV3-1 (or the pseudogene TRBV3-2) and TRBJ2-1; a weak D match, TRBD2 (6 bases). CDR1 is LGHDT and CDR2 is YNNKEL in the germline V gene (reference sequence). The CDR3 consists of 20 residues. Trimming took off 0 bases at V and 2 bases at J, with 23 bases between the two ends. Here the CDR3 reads CASSQDKRALSGGPYNEQFF. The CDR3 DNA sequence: TGTGCCAGCAGCCAAGATAAGCGGGCGCTTAGCGGAGGACCCTACAATGAGCAGTTCTTC.

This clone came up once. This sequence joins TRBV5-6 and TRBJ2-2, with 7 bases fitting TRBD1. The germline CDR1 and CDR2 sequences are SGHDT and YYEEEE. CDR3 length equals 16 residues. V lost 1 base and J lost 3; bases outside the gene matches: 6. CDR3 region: CASSLPGTEYTGELFF. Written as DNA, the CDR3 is TGTGCCAGCAGCTTGCCAGGGACAGAATACACCGGGGAGCTGTTTTTT.

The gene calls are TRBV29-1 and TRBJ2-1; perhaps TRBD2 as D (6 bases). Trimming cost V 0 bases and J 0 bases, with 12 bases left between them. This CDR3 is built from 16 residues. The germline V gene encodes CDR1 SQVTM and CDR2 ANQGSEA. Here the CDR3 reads CSVEDIGGPSYNEQFF. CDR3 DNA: TGCAGCGTTGAAGATATCGGGGGACCCTCCTACAATGAGCAGTTCTTC.

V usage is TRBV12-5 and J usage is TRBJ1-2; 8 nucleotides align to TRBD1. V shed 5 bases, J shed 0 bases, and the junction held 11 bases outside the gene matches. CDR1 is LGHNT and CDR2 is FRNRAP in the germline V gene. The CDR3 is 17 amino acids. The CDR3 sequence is CASGPSVTGAPNYGYTF. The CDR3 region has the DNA TGTGCTAGTGGTCCCTCCGTGACAGGGGCGCCTAACTATGGCTACACCTTC.

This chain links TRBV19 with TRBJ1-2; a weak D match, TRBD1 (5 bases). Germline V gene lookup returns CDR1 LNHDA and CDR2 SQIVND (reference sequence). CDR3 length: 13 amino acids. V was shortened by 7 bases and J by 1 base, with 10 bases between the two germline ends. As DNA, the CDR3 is TGTGCCAGTAAAACGACAGATAACTATGGCTACACCTTC. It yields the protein CASKTTDNYGYTF.

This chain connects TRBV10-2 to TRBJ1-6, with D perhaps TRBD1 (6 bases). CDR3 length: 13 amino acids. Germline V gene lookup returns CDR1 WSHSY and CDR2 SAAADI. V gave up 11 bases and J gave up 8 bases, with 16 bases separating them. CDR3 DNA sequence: TGCGCCGCCCAGCGGGGGGCCGATTCACCCCTCCACTTT. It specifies CAAQRGADSPLHF.